These 14 T cell receptor beta chains share one sample of origin, sequenced in a study of response to subunit inactivated influenza vaccine. TCRdb reanalysed the RT-PCR reads using MiXCR and keeps one entry per CDR3 protein. The sample has around 200,000 distinct CDR3 sequences; roughly an eighth are singletons. Sequences were derived from CD8+ T cells sorted from PBMCs, sampled less than 6 days after vaccination. These receptor sequences come from a man aged 45-65 years who received an inactivated influenza vaccine.

This clonotype has only a few counts. The CDR3 sequence: CASSFFFADPSTDTQYF. For the CDR3, the DNA is TGTGCCAGCAGTTTTTTCTTCGCGGACCCTAGCACAGATACGCAGTATTTT. V usage is TRBV12-3 or TRBV12-4 and J usage is TRBJ2-3; no definite D call. The length of the CDR3 is 17 residues. Trimming pared 3 bases from V and 0 bases from J, leaving 16 bases between.

This clonotype was counted only a few times. J is TRBJ2-2 and V is TRBV4-3; D gene ambiguous. Trimming took 1 base from V and 0 from J, leaving 12 bases between them. CDR1 is LGHNA, CDR2 YSLEER, per germline. The CDR3 has 17 amino acids. CDR3 residues: CASSQGLGRANTGELFF. The CDR3 DNA sequence: TGCGCCAGCAGCCAAGGGCTAGGCAGAGCGAACACCGGGGAGCTGTTTTTT.

This clonotype was seen at least ten times. This chain joins TRBV20-1 and TRBJ2-5; a weak D match, TRBD2 (6 bases). V lost 3 bases to trimming and J lost 3 bases, with 14 bases between them. This CDR3 spans 14 amino acids. Germline CDR1 and CDR2: DFQATT and SNEGSKA (reference sequence). The DNA for the CDR3 is TGCAGTGCTAGCGCCGGTCCTAGCGAAGAGACCCAGTACTTC. It codes for CSASAGPSEETQYF.

The J gene is TRBJ2-3, the V gene TRBV3-1, with TRBD2 as a possible D gene (7 bases). Germline loops: CDR1 LGHDT, CDR2 YNNKEL (reference sequence). Trimming cost V 5 bases and J 4 bases, with 22 bases left between them. This CDR3 has 17 residues. In DNA form, the CDR3 reads TGTGCCAGCAGCAGCAATAAGTGGGAGGGGGGTCCAGATACGCAGTATTTT. Translating it yields CASSSNKWEGGPDTQYF.

V is TRBV28 and J is TRBJ2-5; no clear D gene. V lost 5 bases to trimming and J lost 0 bases, with 10 bases between them. Germline loops: CDR1 MDHEN, CDR2 SYDVKM. This CDR3 is 14 amino acids long. The CDR3 loop is CASSLRSYQETQYF. The CDR3 nucleotides read TGTGCCAGCAGTCTCAGGTCCTACCAAGAGACCCAGTACTTC.

V is TRBV25-1 and J is TRBJ2-7; D could derive from TRBD1 or TRBD2 (6 bases each). The CDR3 runs to 13 residues. Germline assignment: CDR1 MGHDK and CDR2 SYGVNS. Trimming removed 1 base at V and 7 bases at J, with 11 bases between. The CDR3 nucleotides read TGTGCCAGCAGTGAATGGGGGGCCGGAGAGCAGTACTTC. Translating gives CASSEWGAGEQYF.

This clonotype has only a few counts. The J gene is TRBJ2-1, the V gene TRBV4-3; 10 nucleotides line up with TRBD1. Germline V gene sequence: CDR1 LGHNA, CDR2 YSLEER. The CDR3 is made up of 16 amino acids. The trim removed 2 bases at V and 4 bases at J, leaving 5 bases unmatched. The CDR3 protein is CASSQTDRGQYNEQFF. The DNA of the CDR3 is TGCGCCAGCAGCCAAACCGACAGGGGGCAATACAATGAGCAGTTCTTC.

This clonotype was counted a few times. The chain joins TRBV20-1 to TRBJ2-7, with D perhaps TRBD1 or TRBD2 (5 bases each). Germline V gene sequence: CDR1 DFQATT, CDR2 SNEGSKA (reference sequence). The CDR3 is 16 residues long. Trimming left V 0 bases short and J 4 bases short, with 19 bases between. The CDR3, as DNA: TGCAGTGCTAGAGATCAGGGAGACTCTTTACGGTACGAGCAGTACTTC. Its translation is CSARDQGDSLRYEQYF.

V gene TRBV5-1 combines with J gene TRBJ2-1, with 9 nucleotides matching TRBD1. The germline V gene encodes CDR1 SGHRS and CDR2 YFSETQ. V shed 4 bases and J 4 bases; nucleotides not matched to a gene: 9. There are 16 residues in the CDR3. The CDR3: CASSAEGTGPYNEQFF. The CDR3 coding sequence is TGCGCCAGCAGCGCGGAAGGGACAGGGCCATACAATGAGCAGTTCTTC.

This clonotype was observed many times. The V call is TRBV4-1, the J call TRBJ2-7; possible D gene TRBD2, 5 bases. Trimming cost V 1 base and J 8 bases, with 12 bases left between them. The CDR3 has 13 residues. CDR1 and CDR2 (germline): MGHRA, YSYEKL. The DNA for the CDR3 is TGCGCCAGCAGCCAAGTTACGGGGTTCCAGCAGTACTTC. Translated, it gives CASSQVTGFQQYF.

A few counts support this clonotype. The chain combines TRBV11-2 with TRBJ2-7, with 11 bases matching TRBD1. CDR3 size: 15 residues. Per the germline V gene, CDR1 is SGHAT and CDR2 is FQNNGV. The V segment lost 1 base and the J segment 4 bases; nucleotides outside the gene matches: 3. The CDR3 region has the DNA TGTGCCAGCAGCTTAGCTCGGGACAGGGGGTACGAGCAGTACTTC. Amino acids: CASSLARDRGYEQYF.

The chain combines TRBV12-3 or TRBV12-4 with TRBJ1-5; tentative D call: TRBD1 (6 bases). The CDR3 runs to 15 residues. V was cut by 3 bases and J by 7 bases, with 16 bases left in between. The CDR3 nucleotides read TGTGCCAGCAGTTTGGGGGGACATGGGGGCCAGCCCCAGCATTTT. This sequence encodes CASSLGGHGGQPQHF.

This clonotype occurred many times. V is TRBV9 and J is TRBJ2-4; no clear D. The V gene lost 4 bases and the J gene lost 5 bases, with 10 bases spanning the gap. CDR1 SGDLS and CDR2 YYNGEE come from the germline V gene. The CDR3 sequence is 13 residues long. The CDR3 sequence is CASSPPAENIQYF. In DNA, the CDR3 is TGTGCCAGCAGCCCTCCGGCAGAAAACATTCAGTACTTC. The full variable domain, with the rest looked up from reference TRBV9 and TRBJ2-4, is DSGVTQTPKHLITATGQRVTLRCSPRSGDLSVYWYQQSLDQGLQFLIQYYNGEERAKGNILERFSAQQFPDLHSELNLSSLELGDSALYFCASSPPAENIQYFGAGTRLSVL.

For the CDR3, the DNA is TGTGCCACGGAGGATACCGGGACAGGCTCCTACAATGAGCAGTTCTTC. Translating gives CATEDTGTGSYNEQFF. The V gene is TRBV10-3, the J gene TRBJ2-1; 8 bases line up with TRBD1. V lost 10 bases to trimming and J lost 0 bases; unmatched junction nucleotides: 11. This CDR3 has 16 residues. Germline CDR1 ENHRY, CDR2 SYGVKD.